Below, 4 T cell receptor beta chains from the same sample are listed, as sequenced in a study of T cells in Graves' hyperthyroidism and ophthalmopathy. RNA transcripts gave rise to amplified TCR beta CDR3 regions. A set of HTBI primers served as the primers for a first-round RT-PCR of the TCR CDR3. TCRdb re-derived calls from the multiplex PCR reads in MiXCR, one entry per CDR3 protein. Among 250,000 to 300,000 distinct CDR3 sequences listed, roughly 14% were seen once. The sequenced material came from blood. These receptors came from a woman in her twenties or thirties with Graves' hyperthyroidism that later progressed to Graves' ophthalmopathy.

The chain is built from TRBV4-3 and TRBJ1-4, with D perhaps TRBD1 (6 bases). CDR3 length: 16 residues. Trimming removed 4 bases from V and 6 bases from J, with 18 bases in between. CDR1 and CDR2 from the germline V gene are LGHNA and YSLEER. The CDR3 spells CASSLGAGGGDEKLFF. In DNA, the CDR3 is TGCGCCAGCAGCCTCGGCGCCGGGGGGGGCGATGAAAAACTGTTTTTT.

The sample holds a few counts of this clonotype. The chain employs TRBV6-5 and TRBJ2-7; no clear D. CDR1 is MNHEY, CDR2 SVGAGI, per germline. With 0 bases removed from V and 2 bases from J, the gap between germline ends came to 14 bases. CDR3 length: 16 amino acids. CDR3 residues: CASSYSPSPWPYEQYF. CDR3 nucleotide sequence: TGTGCCAGCAGTTACTCCCCGAGCCCTTGGCCCTACGAGCAGTACTTC.

At least ten counts were recorded for this clonotype. This sequence joins TRBV2 and TRBJ2-3, with TRBD2 as a possible D gene (7 bases). Per germline, CDR1 SNHLY and CDR2 FYNNEI. Trimming left V 3 bases short and J 2 bases short, with 9 bases between. The CDR3 loop spans 14 amino acids. CDR3 in DNA: TGTGCCAGCAGTGACGGGGGGCTCACAGATACGCAGTATTTT. Protein sequence: CASSDGGLTDTQYF.

CDR3: CSARPLALSTDTQYF. The CDR3 nucleotides read TGCAGTGCTAGACCCCTAGCGCTAAGCACAGATACGCAGTATTTT. V gene TRBV20-1 combines with J gene TRBJ2-3; a possible D gene is TRBD2 (6 bases). V dropped 2 bases and J dropped 0 bases, with 12 bases sitting between them. The CDR3 runs to 15 residues. Germline V CDR1 and CDR2: DFQATT, SNEGSKA (reference sequence).